Included here is one T cell receptor beta chain sequence, with context. Its antigen is currently not known. Base-call qualities are not available, and no considerably larger clone is one nucleotide away. Reading from cysteine to phenylalanine, the CDR3 counts 16 amino acids. The only DNA kept is the CDR3, 48 bases in frame from the first base. CDR1 and CDR2 are read off the germline V gene as LGHNT and FRNRAP. V trim: 4 bases; J trim: 3 bases; unmatched bases: 8. Each collaborating institution followed its own protocols to collect whole blood in K2EDTA tubes. For TCRbeta analysis, collaborator samples were shipped as frozen whole blood, as isolated PBMCs, or as DNA extracted from either sample type. The immunoSEQ Assay, a bias-controlled multiplex PCR, was used to amplify TCRbeta CDR3 regions from genomic DNA. Per the original workflow: The number of nucleated cells in each sample was estimated by amplification of reference gene primers within the assay. To quantify the absolute abundance of each unique TCRbeta CDR3 rearrangement, sequence reads were collapsed and filtered. For each sample, productive Simpson clonality was calculated by taking the square root of Simpson's diversity index across productive rearrangements. TCRdb took over this immuneACCESS table, retaining in-frame rearrangements with V and J assigned. Such tables are incomplete; in checked studies, under half of the missing clones stem from an unresolved V gene, and the remainder is unexplained. From that table come the V and J calls and clone size; the DNA was used to work out D and trimming. The sample table lists approximately 190,000 clones, over 80% of them with a count of one. 5.5% to 7.5% of the sample comes from the top ten.

The data belong to a study of blood T cell repertoires in COVID-19 (dated by TCRdb to 2019 to 2021). In the study overall: Collaborator samples came from the United States, Italy and Spain and covered acute and convalescent phases of COVID-19. The prospective study material was composed of cDNA or gDNA derived from T cells, B-cell-depleted T cells, or PBMCs. Deeply sampled blood TCRbeta repertoires from subjects exposed to, actively infected with, or recovered from COVID-19 were included in the dataset. The repertoires were released in a freely available public database meant as a resource for research on the immune response to SARS-CoV-2. Samples came from the ongoing ImmuneRACE study (first 160 participants) plus 1,254 subjects from 6 global collaborators. Nearly every sample came with metadata listing a de-identified subject ID, COVID-19 status, age in years and sex. Where available, HLA class I and class II types were taken from metadata supplied by the sample provider and were not determined by assay-based typing. The paper as a whole reports these results and caveats: The amount of clinical and demographic metadata varied by source and participant and was provided uncurated.

Sequenced: peripheral blood. The chain is assembled from TRBV12-5 and TRBJ1-1, with 10 bases aligning to TRBD1. The sequence derives from a woman aged 40 to 50 with acute or convalescent COVID-19. The nucleotide sequence reads TGTGCTAGTGGTTCGTCCGGGACAGGGGTGTACACTGAAGCTTTCTTT. Its translation reads: CASGSSGTGVYTEAFF. This CDR3, with the reference TRBV12-5 and TRBJ1-1 proteins standing in past its ends, gives the full variable domain DARVTQTPRHKVTEMGQEVTMRCQPILGHNTVFWYRQTMMQGLELLAYFRNRAPLDDSGMPKDRFSAEMPDATLATLKIQPSEPRDSAVYFCASGSSGTGVYTEAFFGQGTRLTVV.